This record covers a single T cell receptor (beta chain). Its antigen is not identified. Time point indicated: cycle 4 day 1 (C4D1), after less than seven weeks of nivolumab. Every patient experienced relapse after autologous stem cell transplantation, and brentuximab vedotin exposure varied. The sample belongs to a study of PD-1 blockade in classical Hodgkin lymphoma. Findings and limits, study-wide: For complete responders, baseline diversity was comparable to that of newly diagnosed patients. Newly diagnosed patients reportedly had lower baseline TCR diversity than healthy donors. The authors excluded patients who started nivolumab under 1 year after ASCT.

V was cut by 2 bases and J by 0 bases, with 19 bases left in between. This CDR3 spans 18 amino acids. Per the germline V gene, CDR1 is SGHRS and CDR2 is YFSETQ. The method was immunoSEQ multiplex PCR; TCRdb's version includes in-frame clones alone and lacks a portion of them. Of roughly 96,000 clones in the sample, around 93% are singletons; the top ten hold approximately 2%. Sequencing used peripheral blood mononuclear cells (PBMCs), obtained before the fourth cycle of nivolumab. The receptor comes from a human donor with classical Hodgkin lymphoma. This chain connects TRBV5-1 to TRBJ2-3; weak D call: TRBD1 (6 bases). CDR3 sequence reads: CASSFSLARGGSTDTQYF. The CDR3 DNA reads as TGCGCCAGCAGCTTTTCTCTAGCACGAGGGGGAAGCACAGATACGCAGTATTTT. Filled out from reference TRBV5-1 and TRBJ2-3, the complete variable domain reads KAGVTQTPRYLIKTRGQQVTLSCSPISGHRSVSWYQQTPGQGLQFLFEYFSETQRNKGNFPGRFSGRQFSNSRSEMNVSTLELGDSALYLCASSFSLARGGSTDTQYFGPGTRLTVL.